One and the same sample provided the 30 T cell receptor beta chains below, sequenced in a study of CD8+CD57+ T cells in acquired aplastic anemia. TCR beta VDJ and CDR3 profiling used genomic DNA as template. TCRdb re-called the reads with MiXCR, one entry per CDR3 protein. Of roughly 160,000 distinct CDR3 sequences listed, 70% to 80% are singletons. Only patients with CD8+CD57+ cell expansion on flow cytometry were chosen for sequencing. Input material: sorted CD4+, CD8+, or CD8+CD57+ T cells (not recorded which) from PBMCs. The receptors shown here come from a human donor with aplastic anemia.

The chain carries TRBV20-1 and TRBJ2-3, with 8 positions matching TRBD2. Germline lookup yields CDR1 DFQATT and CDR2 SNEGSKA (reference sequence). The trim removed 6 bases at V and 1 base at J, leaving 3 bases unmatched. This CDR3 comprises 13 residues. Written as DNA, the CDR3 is TGCAGTGCAAAAGCGGGGGGCACAGATACGCAGTATTTT. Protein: CSAKAGGTDTQYF.

CDR3 DNA sequence: TGCAGTGCTAGAGATGGGACAGTGGACGGCTACACCTTC. Translated: CSARDGTVDGYTF. This sequence joins TRBV20-1 and TRBJ1-2; 7 positions match TRBD1. CDR3 length: 13 amino acids. The trim removed 0 bases at V and 8 bases at J, leaving 6 bases unmatched. Per the germline V gene, CDR1 is DFQATT and CDR2 is SNEGSKA (reference sequence).

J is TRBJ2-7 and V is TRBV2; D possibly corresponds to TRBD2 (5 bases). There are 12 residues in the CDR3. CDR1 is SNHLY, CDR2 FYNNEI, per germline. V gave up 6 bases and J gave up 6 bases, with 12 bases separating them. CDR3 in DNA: TGTGCCAGCAGACTAGGTTTCTTCGAGCAGTACGTC. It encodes CASRLGFFEQYV.

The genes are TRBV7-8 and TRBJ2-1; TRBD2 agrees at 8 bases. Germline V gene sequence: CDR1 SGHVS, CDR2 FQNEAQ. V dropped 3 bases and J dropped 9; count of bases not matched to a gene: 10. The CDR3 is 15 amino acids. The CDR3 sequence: CASSFATGGGSEQFF. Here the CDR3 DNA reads TGTGCCAGCAGCTTCGCTACCGGGGGGGGGAGTGAGCAGTTCTTC.

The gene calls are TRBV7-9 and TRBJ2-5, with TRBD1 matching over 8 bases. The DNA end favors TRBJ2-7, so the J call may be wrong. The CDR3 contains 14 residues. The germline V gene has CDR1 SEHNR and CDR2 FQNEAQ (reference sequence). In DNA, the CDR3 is TGTGCCAGCAGCATCGCAGGGGGCGCGTACGAGCAGTACTTC. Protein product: CASSIAGGAYEQYF.

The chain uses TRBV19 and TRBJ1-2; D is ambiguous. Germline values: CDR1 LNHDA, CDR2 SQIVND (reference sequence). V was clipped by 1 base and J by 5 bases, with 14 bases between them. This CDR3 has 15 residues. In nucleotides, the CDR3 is TGTGCCAGTAGTATAGTCTCCAGGACCAAATATGGCTACACCTTC. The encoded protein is CASSIVSRTKYGYTF.

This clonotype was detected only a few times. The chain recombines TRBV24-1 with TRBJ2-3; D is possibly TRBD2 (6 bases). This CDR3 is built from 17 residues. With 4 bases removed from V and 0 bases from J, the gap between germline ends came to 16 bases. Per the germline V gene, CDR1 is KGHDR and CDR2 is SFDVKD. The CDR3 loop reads CATSDSGTAGSTDTQYF. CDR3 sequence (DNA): TGTGCCACCAGTGACTCCGGGACGGCGGGAAGCACAGATACGCAGTATTTT.

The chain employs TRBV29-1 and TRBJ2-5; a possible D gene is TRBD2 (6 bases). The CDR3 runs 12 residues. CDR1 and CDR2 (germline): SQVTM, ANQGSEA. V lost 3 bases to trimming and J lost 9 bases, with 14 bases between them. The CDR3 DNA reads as TGCAGCGTTGAGGGGGACTCCCCAGCCCAGTACTTC. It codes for CSVEGDSPAQYF.

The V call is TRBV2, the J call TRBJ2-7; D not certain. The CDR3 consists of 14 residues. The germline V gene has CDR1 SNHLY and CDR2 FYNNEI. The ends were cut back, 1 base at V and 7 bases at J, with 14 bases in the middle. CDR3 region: CASSEGQLLREQYF. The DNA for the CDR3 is TGTGCCAGCAGTGAAGGCCAGCTGCTTAGAGAGCAGTACTTC.

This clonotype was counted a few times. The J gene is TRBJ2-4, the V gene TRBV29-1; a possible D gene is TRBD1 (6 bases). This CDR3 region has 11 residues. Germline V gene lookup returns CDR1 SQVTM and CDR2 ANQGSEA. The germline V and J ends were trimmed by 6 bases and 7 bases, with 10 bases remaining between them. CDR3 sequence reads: CSVGQGNIQYF. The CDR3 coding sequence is TGCAGCGTCGGCCAGGGGAACATTCAGTACTTC.

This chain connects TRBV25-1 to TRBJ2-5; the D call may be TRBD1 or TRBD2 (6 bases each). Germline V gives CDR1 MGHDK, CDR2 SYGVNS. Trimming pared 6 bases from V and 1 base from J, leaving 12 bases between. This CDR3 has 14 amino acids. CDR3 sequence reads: CASSSGALQETQYF. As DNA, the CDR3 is TGTGCCAGCAGCTCGGGGGCCCTCCAAGAGACCCAGTACTTC.

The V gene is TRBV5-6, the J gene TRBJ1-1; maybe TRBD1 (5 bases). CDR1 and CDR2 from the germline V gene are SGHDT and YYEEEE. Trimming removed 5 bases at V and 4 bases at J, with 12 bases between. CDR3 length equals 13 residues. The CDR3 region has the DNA TGTGCCAGCAGGTATCGGGGGGGCACTGAAGCTTTCTTT. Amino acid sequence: CASRYRGGTEAFF. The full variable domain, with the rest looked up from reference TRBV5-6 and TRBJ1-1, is DAGVTQSPTHLIKTRGQQVTLRCSPKSGHDTVSWYQQALGQGPQFIFQYYEEEERQRGNFPDRFSGHQFPNYSSELNVNALLLGDSALYLCASRYRGGTEAFFGQGTRLTVV.

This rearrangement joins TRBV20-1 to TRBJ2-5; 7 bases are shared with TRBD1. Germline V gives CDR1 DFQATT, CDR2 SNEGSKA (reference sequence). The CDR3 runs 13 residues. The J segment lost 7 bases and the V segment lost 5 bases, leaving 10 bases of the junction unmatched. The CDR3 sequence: CSAGMTGRVTQYF. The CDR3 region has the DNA TGCAGTGCTGGTATGACAGGGCGGGTGACCCAGTACTTC.

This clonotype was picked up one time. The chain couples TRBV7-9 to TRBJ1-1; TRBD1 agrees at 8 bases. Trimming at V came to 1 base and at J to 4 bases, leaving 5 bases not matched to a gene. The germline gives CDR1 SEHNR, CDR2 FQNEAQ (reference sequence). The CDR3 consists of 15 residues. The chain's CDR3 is CASSLGLTGGTEAFF. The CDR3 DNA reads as TGTGCCAGCAGCTTAGGCCTAACAGGGGGCACTGAAGCTTTCTTT.

The chain's CDR3 is CSARGQGYQPQHF. CDR3 bases: TGCAGTGCTAGAGGGCAGGGGTATCAGCCCCAGCATTTT. The chain combines TRBV20-1 with TRBJ1-5, with a weak D call TRBD1 (6 bases). Trimming took 1 base from V and 5 from J, leaving 9 bases between them. Germline V gene sequence: CDR1 DFQATT, CDR2 SNEGSKA (reference sequence). The length of the CDR3 is 13 residues.

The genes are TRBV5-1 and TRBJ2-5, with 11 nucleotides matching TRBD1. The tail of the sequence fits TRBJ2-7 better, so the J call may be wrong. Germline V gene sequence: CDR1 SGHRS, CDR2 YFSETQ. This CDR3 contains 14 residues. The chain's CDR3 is CASSSAGQGVEQYF. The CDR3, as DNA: TGCGCCAGCAGCTCCGCGGGACAGGGGGTCGAGCAGTACTTC.

The CDR3 loop reads CASSLTGHLGEFF. DNA of the CDR3: TGTGCCAGCAGTTTAACGGGCCACTTGGGGGAGTTCTTC. This rearrangement joins TRBV27 to TRBJ2-1; the D gene could be TRBD1 or TRBD2 (5 bases each). CDR1 and CDR2 (germline): MNHEY, SMNVEV (reference sequence). CDR3 size: 13 residues. V lost 2 bases and J lost 14, with 16 bases in between.

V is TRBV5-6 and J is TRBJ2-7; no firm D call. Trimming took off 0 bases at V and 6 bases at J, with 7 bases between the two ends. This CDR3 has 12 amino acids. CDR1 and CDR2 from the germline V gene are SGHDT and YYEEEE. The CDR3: CASSLADGEQYF. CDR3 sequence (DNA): TGTGCCAGCAGCTTGGCCGACGGCGAGCAGTACTTC.

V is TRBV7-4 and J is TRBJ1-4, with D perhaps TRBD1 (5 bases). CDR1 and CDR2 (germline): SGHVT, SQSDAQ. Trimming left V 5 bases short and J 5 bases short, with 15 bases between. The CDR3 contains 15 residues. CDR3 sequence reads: CASSLVRGTNEKLFF. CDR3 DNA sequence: TGTGCCAGCAGCCTCGTTCGGGGGACCAATGAAAAACTGTTTTTT.

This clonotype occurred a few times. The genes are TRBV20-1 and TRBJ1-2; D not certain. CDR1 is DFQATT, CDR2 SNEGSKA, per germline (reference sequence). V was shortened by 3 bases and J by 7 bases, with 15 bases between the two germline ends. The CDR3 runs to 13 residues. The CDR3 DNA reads TGCAGTGCTAGGGGAGGCAGCCCGGCTGGCTACACCTTC. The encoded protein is CSARGGSPAGYTF.

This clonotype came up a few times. The CDR3 nucleotides are TGTGCCAGCAGCTTCGCGGGAGACCAGTACTTC. Amino acid sequence: CASSFAGDQYF. This chain uses TRBV7-9 with TRBJ2-5; 7 positions agree with TRBD2. CDR1 is SEHNR, CDR2 FQNEAQ, per germline (reference sequence). V lost 3 bases and J lost 10; bases outside the gene matches: 2. The CDR3 is 11 amino acids.

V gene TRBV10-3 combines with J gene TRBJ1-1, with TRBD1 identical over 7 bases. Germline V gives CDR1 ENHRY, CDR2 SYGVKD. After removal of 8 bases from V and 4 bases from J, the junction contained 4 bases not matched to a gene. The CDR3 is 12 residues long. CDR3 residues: CAIWTGSTEAFF. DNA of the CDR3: TGTGCCATCTGGACAGGTTCCACTGAAGCTTTCTTT.

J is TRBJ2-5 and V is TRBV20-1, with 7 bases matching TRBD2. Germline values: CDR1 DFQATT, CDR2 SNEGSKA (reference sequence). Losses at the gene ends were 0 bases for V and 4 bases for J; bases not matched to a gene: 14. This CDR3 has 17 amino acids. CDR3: CSARDPGSGRRGETQYF. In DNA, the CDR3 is TGCAGTGCTAGAGATCCTGGTAGCGGGCGGAGAGGAGAGACCCAGTACTTC.

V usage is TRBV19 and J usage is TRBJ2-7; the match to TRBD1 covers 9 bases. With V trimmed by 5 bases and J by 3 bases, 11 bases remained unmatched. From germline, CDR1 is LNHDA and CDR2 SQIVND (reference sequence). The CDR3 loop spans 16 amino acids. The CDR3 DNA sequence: TGTGCCAGTAGTGCGAAGACAGGGGGTATAGTCTACGAGCAGTACTTC. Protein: CASSAKTGGIVYEQYF.

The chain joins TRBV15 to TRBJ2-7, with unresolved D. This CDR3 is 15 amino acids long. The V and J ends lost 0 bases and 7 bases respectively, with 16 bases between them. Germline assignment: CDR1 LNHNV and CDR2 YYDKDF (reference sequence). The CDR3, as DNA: TGTGCCACCAGCAGAGAGGGCGGACCGCCTAGGGAGCAGTACTTC. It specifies CATSREGGPPREQYF.

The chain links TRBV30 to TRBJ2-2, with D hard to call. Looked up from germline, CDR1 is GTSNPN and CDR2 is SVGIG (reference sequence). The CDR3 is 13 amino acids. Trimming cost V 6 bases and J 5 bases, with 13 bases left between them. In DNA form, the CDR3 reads TGTGCCTGTACTCCGCTCGGGACCGGGGAGCTGTTTTTT. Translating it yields CACTPLGTGELFF.

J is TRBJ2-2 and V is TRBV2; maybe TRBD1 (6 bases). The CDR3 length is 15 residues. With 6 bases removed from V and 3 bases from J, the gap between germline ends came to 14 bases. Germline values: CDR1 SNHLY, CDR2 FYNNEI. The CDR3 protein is CASRRQAVDTGELFF. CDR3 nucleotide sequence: TGTGCCAGCAGGAGACAGGCGGTCGACACCGGGGAGCTGTTTTTT. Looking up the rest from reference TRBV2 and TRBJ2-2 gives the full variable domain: EPEVTQTPSHQVTQMGQEVILRCVPISNHLYFYWYRQILGQKVEFLVSFYNNEISEKSEIFDDQFSVERPDGSNFTLKIRSTKLEDSAMYFCASRRQAVDTGELFFGEGSRLTVL.

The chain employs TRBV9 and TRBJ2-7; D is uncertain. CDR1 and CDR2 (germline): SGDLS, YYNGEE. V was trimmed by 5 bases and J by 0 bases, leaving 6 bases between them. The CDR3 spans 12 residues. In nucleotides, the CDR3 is TGTGCCAGCAGTTTCTACTCCTACGAGCAGTACTTC. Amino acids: CASSFYSYEQYF.

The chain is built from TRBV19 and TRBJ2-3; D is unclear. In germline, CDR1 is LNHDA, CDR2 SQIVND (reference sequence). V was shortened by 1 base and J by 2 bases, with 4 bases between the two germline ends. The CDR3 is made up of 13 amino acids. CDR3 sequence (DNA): TGTGCCAGTAGTATAGCGTACACAGATACGCAGTATTTT. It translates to CASSIAYTDTQYF. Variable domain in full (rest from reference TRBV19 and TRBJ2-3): DGGITQSPKYLFRKEGQNVTLSCEQNLNHDAMYWYRQDPGQGLRLIYYSQIVNDFQKGDIAEGYSVSREKKESFPLTVTSAQKNPTAFYLCASSIAYTDTQYFGPGTRLTVL.

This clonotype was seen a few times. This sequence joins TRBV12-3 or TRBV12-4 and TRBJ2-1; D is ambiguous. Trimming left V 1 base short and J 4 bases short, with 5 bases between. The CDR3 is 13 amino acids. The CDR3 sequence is CASSLGGYNEQFF. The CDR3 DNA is TGTGCCAGCAGTTTAGGGGGATACAATGAGCAGTTCTTC.